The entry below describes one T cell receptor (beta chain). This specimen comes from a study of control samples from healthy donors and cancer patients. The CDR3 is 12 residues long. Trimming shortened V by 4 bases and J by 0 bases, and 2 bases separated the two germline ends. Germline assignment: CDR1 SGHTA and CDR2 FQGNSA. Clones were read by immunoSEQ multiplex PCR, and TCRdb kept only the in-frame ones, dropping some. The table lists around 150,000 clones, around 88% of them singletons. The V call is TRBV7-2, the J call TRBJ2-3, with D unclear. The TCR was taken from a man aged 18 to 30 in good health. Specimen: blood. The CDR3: CASSWSTDTQYF. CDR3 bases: TGTGCCAGCAGCTGGAGCACAGATACGCAGTATTTT.